The sequence of this TCR beta chain was determined in a study of blood T cell repertoires in COVID-19. Overall study: COVID-19 samples from acute and convalescent phases originated in the United States, Italy and Spain. PBMCs, B-cell-depleted T cells, or T cells were the source of the cDNA or gDNA that made up the material.

The V gene end was trimmed by 3 bases and the J gene end by 12 bases; junction bases not matched to a gene: 5. The CDR3 runs 13 residues. Germline V gene sequence: CDR1 MNHEY, CDR2 SMNVEV (reference sequence). In the original processing: Amplification of reference gene primers provided the estimated nucleated cell counts. The protocol was immunoSEQ multiplex PCR, while the TCRdb copy is restricted to in-frame clones and leaves out a portion. V, J and clone size derive from that table, while D and trimming were established from the DNA sequence. Of more than 200,000 clones listed, about 87% are singletons.

The clonotype comes from a woman in her sixties with COVID-19, enrolled during active disease. Sample: peripheral blood. The chain joins TRBV27 to TRBJ1-1; 12 bases align to TRBD1. Here the CDR3 reads CASSFQGQGASFF. Here the CDR3 DNA reads TGTGCCAGCAGTTTCCAGGGACAGGGGGCTTCTTTCTTT.